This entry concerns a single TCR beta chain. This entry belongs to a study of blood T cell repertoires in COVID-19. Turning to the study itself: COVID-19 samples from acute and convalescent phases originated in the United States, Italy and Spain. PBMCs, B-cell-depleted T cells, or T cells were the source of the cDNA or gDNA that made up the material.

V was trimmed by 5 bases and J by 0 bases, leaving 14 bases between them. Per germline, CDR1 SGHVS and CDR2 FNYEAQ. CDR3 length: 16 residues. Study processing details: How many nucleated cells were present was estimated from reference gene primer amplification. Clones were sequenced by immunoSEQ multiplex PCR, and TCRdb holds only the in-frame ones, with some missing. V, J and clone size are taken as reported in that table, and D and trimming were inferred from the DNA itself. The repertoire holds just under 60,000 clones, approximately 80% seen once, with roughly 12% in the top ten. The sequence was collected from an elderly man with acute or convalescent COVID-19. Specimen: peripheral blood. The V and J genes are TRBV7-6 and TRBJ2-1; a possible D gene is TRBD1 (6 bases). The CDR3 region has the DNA TGTGCCAGCAGCCCGGTTGCAGGGGACTCCTACAATGAGCAGTTCTTC. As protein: CASSPVAGDSYNEQFF.